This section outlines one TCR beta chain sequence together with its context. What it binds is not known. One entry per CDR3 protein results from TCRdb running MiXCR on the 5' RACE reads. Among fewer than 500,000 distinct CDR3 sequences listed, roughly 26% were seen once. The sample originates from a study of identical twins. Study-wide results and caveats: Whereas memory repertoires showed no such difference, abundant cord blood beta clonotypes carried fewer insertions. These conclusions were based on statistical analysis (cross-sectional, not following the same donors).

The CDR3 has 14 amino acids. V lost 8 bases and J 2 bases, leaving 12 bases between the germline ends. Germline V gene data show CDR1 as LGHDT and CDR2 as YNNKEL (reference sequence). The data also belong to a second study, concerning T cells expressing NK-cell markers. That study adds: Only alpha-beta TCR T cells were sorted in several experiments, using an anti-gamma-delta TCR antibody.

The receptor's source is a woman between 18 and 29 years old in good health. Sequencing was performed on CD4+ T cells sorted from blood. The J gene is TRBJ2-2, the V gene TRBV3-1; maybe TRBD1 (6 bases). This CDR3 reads CASGSTGNTGELFF. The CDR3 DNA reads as TGTGCCAGCGGCTCGACAGGAAACACCGGGGAGCTGTTTTTT.